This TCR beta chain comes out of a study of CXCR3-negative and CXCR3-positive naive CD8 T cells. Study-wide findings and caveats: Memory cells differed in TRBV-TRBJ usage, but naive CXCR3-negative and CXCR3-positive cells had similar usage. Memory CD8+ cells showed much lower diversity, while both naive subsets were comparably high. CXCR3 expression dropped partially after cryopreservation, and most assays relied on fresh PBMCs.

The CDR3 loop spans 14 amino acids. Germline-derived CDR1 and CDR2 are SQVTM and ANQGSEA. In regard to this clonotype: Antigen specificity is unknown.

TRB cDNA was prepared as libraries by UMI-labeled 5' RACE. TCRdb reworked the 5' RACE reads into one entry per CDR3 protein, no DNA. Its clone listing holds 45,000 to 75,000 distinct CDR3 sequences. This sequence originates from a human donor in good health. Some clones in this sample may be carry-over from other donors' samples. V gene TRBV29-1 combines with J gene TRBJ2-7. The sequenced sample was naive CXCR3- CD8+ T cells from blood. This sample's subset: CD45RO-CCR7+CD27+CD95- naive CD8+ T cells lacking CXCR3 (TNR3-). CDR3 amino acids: CSVEDHNRNYEQYF.